This T cell receptor beta chain was retrieved from a study of blood T cells in healthy people across ages. Combining a sample-barcoded 5' primer with a J-beta primer mix, a second PCR ran for roughly 7 to 11 cycles. TCRdb analysed the 5' RACE reads with MiXCR anew, one entry per CDR3 protein. The sample contains 850,000 to 1,000,000 distinct CDR3 sequences, roughly 50% of which appear only once. The CDR3 consists of 11 residues. CDR1 SEHNR and CDR2 FQNEAQ come from the germline V gene (reference sequence). The germline V and J ends were trimmed by 8 bases and 11 bases, with 15 bases remaining between them. Overall study results and limits: Greater diversity and more naive CD4+ cells were seen in long-lived donors than in aged donors.

In the case of this clonotype: Its specificity is not known.

This sequence joins TRBV7-9 and TRBJ2-5; D unresolved. The origin of this receptor is a woman aged 55-70 years in good health. The sequenced material came from blood. This CDR3 is CASGEKAEQYF. The CDR3 region has the DNA TGTGCCAGCGGTGAAAAGGCGGAGCAGTACTTC.